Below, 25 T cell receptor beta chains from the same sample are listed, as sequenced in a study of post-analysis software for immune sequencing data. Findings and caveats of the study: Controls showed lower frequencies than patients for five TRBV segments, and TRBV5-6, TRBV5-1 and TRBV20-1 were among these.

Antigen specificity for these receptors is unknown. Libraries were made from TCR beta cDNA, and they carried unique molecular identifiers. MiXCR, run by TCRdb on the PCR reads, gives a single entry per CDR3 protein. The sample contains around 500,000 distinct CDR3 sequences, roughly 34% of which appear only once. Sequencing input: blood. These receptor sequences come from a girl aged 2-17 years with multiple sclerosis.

The CDR3 DNA reads TGCGCCAGCAGCCCGAGGACAGGGCTCCCCACAGATACGCAGTATTTT. Translating it yields CASSPRTGLPTDTQYF. The chain couples TRBV5-1 to TRBJ2-3; 8 bases line up with TRBD1. Germline V gene lookup returns CDR1 SGHRS and CDR2 YFSETQ. The CDR3 has 16 residues. V shed 4 bases and J 2 bases; nucleotides not matched to a gene: 9.

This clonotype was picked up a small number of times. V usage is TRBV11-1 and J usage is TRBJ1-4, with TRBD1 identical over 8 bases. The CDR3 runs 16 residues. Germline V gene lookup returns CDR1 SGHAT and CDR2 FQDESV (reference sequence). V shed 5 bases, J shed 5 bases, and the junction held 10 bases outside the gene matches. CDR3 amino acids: CASSLRTGLINEKLFF. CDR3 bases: TGTGCCAGCAGCCTTCGGACAGGGCTCATCAATGAAAAACTGTTTTTT.

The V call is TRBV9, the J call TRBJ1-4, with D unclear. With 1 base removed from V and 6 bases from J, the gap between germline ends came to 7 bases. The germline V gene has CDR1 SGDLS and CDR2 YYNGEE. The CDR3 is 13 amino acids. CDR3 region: CASSVKVDEKLFF. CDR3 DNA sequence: TGTGCCAGCAGCGTAAAGGTGGATGAAAAACTGTTTTTT. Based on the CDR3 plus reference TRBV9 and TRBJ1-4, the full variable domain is DSGVTQTPKHLITATGQRVTLRCSPRSGDLSVYWYQQSLDQGLQFLIQYYNGEERAKGNILERFSAQQFPDLHSELNLSSLELGDSALYFCASSVKVDEKLFFGSGTQLSVL.

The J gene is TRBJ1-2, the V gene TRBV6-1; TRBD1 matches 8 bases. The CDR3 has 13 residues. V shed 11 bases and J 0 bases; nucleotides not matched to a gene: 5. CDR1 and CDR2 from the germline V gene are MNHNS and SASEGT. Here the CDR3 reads CAGQDRANYGYTF. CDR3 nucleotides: TGTGCCGGGCAGGACAGGGCTAACTATGGCTACACCTTC.

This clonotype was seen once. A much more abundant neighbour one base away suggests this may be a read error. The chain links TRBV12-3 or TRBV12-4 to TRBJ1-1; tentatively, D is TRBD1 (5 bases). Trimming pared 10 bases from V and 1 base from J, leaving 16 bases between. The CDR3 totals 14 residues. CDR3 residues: CANSRGTANTEAFF. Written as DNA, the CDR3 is TGTGCCAACAGCCGCGGGACGGCGAACACTGAAGCTTTCTTT.

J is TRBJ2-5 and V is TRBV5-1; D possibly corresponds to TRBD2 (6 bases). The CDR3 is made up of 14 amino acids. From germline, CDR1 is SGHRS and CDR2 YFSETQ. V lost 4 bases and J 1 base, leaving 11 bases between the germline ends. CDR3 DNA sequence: TGCGCCAGCAGCCCGACTAGTTCCCAAGAGACCCAGTACTTC. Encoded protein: CASSPTSSQETQYF.

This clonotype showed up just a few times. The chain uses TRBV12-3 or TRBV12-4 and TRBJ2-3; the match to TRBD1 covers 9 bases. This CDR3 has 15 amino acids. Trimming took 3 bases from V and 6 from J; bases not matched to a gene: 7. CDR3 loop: CASSFPDRGSDTQYF. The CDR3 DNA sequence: TGTGCCAGCAGTTTCCCTGACAGGGGGAGCGATACGCAGTATTTT.

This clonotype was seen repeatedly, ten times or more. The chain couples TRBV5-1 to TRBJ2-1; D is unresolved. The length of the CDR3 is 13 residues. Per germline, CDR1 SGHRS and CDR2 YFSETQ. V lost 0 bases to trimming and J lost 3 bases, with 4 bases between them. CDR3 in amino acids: CASSLGDYNEQFF. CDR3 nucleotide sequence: TGCGCCAGCAGCTTGGGTGACTACAATGAGCAGTTCTTC.

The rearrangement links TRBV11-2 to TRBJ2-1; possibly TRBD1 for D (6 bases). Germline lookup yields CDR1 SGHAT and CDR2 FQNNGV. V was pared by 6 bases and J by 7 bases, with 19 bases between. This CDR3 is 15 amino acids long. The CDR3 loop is CASRTAQGKWNEQFF. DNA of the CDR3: TGTGCCAGCAGAACTGCACAGGGCAAATGGAATGAGCAGTTCTTC.

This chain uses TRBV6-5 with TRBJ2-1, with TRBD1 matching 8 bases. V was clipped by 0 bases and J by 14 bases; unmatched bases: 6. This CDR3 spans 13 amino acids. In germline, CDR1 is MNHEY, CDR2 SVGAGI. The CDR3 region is CASSYSAGGIKFF. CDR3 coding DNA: TGTGCCAGCAGTTACTCTGCAGGGGGCATAAAGTTCTTC.

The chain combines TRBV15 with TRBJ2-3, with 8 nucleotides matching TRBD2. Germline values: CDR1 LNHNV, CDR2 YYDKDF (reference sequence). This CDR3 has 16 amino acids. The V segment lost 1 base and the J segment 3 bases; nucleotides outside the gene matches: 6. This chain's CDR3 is CATSRGGTSLTDTQYF. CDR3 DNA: TGTGCCACCAGCAGAGGGGGGACTAGTCTAACAGATACGCAGTATTTT.

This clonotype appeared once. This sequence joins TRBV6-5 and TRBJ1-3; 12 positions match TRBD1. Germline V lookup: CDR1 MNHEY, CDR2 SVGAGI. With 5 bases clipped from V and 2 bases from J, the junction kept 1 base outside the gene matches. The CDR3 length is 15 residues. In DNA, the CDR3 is TGTGCCAGCAGTCGGGACAGGGGGCCTGGAAACACCATATATTTT. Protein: CASSRDRGPGNTIYF.

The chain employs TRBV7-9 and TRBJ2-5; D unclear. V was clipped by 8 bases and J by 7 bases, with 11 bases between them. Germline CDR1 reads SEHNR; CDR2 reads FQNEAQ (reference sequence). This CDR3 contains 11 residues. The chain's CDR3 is CASVSGWTQYF. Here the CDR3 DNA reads TGTGCCAGCGTTAGTGGGTGGACCCAGTACTTC.

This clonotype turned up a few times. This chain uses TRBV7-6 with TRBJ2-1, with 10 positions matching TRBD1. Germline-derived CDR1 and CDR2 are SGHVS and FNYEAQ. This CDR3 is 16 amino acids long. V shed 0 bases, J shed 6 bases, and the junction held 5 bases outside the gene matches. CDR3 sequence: CASSLAPGQGSNEQFF. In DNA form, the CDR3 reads TGTGCCAGCAGCTTAGCGCCGGGACAGGGGAGCAATGAGCAGTTCTTC.

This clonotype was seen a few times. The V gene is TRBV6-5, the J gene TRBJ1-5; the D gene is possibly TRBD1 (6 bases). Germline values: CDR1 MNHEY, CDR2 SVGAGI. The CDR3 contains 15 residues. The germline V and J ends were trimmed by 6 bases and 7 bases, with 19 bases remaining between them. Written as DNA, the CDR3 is TGTGCCAGCAGCCTATTTACAGGGTCCCCCCAGCCCCAGCATTTT. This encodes CASSLFTGSPQPQHF.

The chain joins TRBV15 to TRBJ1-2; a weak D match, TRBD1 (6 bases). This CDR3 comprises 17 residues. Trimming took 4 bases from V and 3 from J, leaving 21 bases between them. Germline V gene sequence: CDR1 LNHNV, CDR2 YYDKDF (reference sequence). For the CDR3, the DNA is TGTGCCACCAGCACCAACGGACGGGGGCCGGAGGACTATGGCTACACCTTC. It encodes CATSTNGRGPEDYGYTF.

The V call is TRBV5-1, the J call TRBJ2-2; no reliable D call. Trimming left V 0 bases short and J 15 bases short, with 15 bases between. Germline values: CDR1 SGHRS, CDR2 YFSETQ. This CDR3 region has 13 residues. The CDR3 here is CASSLDRNSPMFF. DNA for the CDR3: TGCGCCAGCAGCTTGGATCGGAACAGCCCGATGTTTTTT.

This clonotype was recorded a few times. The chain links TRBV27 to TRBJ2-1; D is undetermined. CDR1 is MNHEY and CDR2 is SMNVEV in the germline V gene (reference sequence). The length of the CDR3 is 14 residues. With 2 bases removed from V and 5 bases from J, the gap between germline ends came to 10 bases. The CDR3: CASSLGFPHNEQFF. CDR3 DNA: TGTGCCAGCAGTTTAGGCTTTCCCCACAATGAGCAGTTCTTC.

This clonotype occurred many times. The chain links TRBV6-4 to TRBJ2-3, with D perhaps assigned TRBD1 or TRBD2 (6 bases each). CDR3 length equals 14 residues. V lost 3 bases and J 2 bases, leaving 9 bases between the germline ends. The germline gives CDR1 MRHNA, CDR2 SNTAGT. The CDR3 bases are TGTGCCAGCAGTGATGGGGGGCCCACAGATACGCAGTATTTT. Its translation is CASSDGGPTDTQYF.

The CDR3 region has the DNA TGTGCCAGCGCGCTCGGTCGGGGGGGCTTAAATCAGCCCCAGCATTTT. Translating it yields CASALGRGGLNQPQHF. This rearrangement joins TRBV28 to TRBJ1-5; TRBD1 is a possible D gene (6 bases). This CDR3 region has 16 residues. V was trimmed by 8 bases and J by 4 bases, leaving 21 bases between them. The germline V gene has CDR1 MDHEN and CDR2 SYDVKM.

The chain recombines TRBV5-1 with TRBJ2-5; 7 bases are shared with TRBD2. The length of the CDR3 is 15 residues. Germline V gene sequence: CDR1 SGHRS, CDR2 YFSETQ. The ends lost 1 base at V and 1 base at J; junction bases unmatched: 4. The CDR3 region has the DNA TGCGCCAGCAGCTTGAGCGCTAGCGGCCAAGAGACCCAGTACTTC. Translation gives CASSLSASGQETQYF. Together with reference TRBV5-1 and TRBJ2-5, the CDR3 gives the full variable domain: KAGVTQTPRYLIKTRGQQVTLSCSPISGHRSVSWYQQTPGQGLQFLFEYFSETQRNKGNFPGRFSGRQFSNSRSEMNVSTLELGDSALYLCASSLSASGQETQYFGPGTRLLVL.

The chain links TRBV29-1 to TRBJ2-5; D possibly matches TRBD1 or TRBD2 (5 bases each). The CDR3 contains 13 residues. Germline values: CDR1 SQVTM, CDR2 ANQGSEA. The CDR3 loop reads CRLTWDGQETQYF. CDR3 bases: TGCAGATTAACATGGGACGGACAAGAGACCCAGTACTTC.

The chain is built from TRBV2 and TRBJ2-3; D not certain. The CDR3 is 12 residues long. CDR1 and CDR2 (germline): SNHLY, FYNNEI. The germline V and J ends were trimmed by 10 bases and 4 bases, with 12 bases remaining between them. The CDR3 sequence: CATSPYADTQYF. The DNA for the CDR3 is TGTGCCACCTCGCCCTACGCAGATACGCAGTATTTT.

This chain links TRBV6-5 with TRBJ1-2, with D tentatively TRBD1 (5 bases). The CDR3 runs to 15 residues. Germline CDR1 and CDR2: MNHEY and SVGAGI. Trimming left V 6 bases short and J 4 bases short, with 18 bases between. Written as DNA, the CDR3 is TGTGCCAGCAGCCTAGGGGCATCCTGGGGCTATGGCTACACCTTC. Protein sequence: CASSLGASWGYGYTF.

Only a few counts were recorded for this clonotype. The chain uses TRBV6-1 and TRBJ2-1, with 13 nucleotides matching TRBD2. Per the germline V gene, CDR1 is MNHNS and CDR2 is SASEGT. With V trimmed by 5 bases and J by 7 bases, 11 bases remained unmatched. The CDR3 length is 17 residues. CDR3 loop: CASSTGTSGAPGNEQFF. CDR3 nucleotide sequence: TGTGCCAGCAGTACCGGGACTAGCGGGGCCCCGGGGAATGAGCAGTTCTTC.